These 3 T cell receptor beta chains came from one sample sequenced in a study of blood T cell dynamics during melanoma immunotherapy. Time point specified: week 3, after first cycle of checkpoint inhibitor. Measured with immunoSEQ multiplex PCR; TCRdb has only the in-frame clones, and not every one. Here the sample spans 25,000 to 35,000 clones, approximately 80% being singletons. The specimen was blood, collected from a patient treated with checkpoint blockade. These receptors originate from a human donor with melanoma.

This rearrangement joins TRBV18 to TRBJ1-6; 7 bases map to TRBD1. Germline-derived CDR1 and CDR2 are KGHSH and LQKENI. The CDR3 runs 16 residues. V shed 5 bases and J 9 bases; nucleotides not matched to a gene: 13. Written as DNA, the CDR3 is TGTGCCAGCTCATCCACCGGGGGGGACAGAGGTTCACCCCTCCACTTT. It specifies CASSSTGGDRGSPLHF.

The rearrangement joins TRBV7-9 to TRBJ2-2; D is undetermined. Trimming shortened V by 5 bases and J by 5 bases, and 15 bases separated the two germline ends. The length of the CDR3 is 15 residues. CDR1 SEHNR and CDR2 FQNEAQ come from the germline V gene (reference sequence). The CDR3 spells CASSRTVAGTGELFF. CDR3 nucleotides: TGTGCCAGCAGCCGTACTGTCGCAGGAACCGGGGAGCTGTTTTTT.

The rearrangement links TRBV28 to TRBJ2-1; 7 nucleotides align to TRBD2. The V gene end was trimmed by 11 bases and the J gene end by 5 bases; junction bases not matched to a gene: 6. The germline V gene encodes CDR1 MDHEN and CDR2 SYDVKM. CDR3 size: 12 residues. The CDR3 is CALTGGDNEQFF. The CDR3 coding sequence is TGTGCCTTAACGGGAGGTGACAATGAGCAGTTCTTC. The full variable domain, its missing parts supplied by reference TRBV28 and TRBJ2-1, is DVKVTQSSRYLVKRTGEKVFLECVQDMDHENMFWYRQDPGLGLRLIYFSYDVKMKEKGDIPEGYSVSREKKERFSLILESASTNQTSMYLCALTGGDNEQFFGPGTRLTVL.